The 30 T cell receptor beta chains in this list originate from one sample, sequenced in a study of blood T cell repertoires in COVID-19. The table came from immunoSEQ multiplex PCR; TCRdb's copy has only in-frame clones and leaves some out. This table holds about 190,000 clones, about 77% found once. The sequenced material came from peripheral blood. The receptors stem from a woman older than 75 with active or convalescent COVID-19.

The chain is built from TRBV6-5 and TRBJ1-6; perhaps TRBD1 as D (6 bases). The CDR3 consists of 15 residues. V was clipped by 0 bases and J by 7 bases, with 10 bases between them. Germline CDR1 reads MNHEY; CDR2 reads SVGAGI. CDR3 in amino acids: CASSYSKGHNSPLHF. In DNA, the CDR3 is TGTGCCAGCAGTTACTCGAAGGGACACAATTCACCCCTCCACTTT.

The sample holds one count of this clone. J is TRBJ2-3 and V is TRBV3-1 (or the pseudogene TRBV3-2); a possible D gene is TRBD2 (7 bases). Germline assignment: CDR1 LGHDT and CDR2 YNNKEL (reference sequence). Trimming shortened V by 7 bases and J by 5 bases, and 22 bases separated the two germline ends. This CDR3 comprises 16 residues. The CDR3 is CASNGVGGEHLDTQYF. The CDR3 DNA follows: TGTGCCAGCAACGGAGTAGGGGGGGAACATTTAGATACGCAGTATTTT.

This clone was seen only once. CDR3 amino acids: CASSWGQGAGGYTF. CDR3 in DNA: TGTGCCAGCAGTTGGGGACAGGGCGCCGGCGGCTACACCTTC. The genes are TRBV6-5 and TRBJ1-2; 9 positions match TRBD1. J was trimmed by 8 bases and V by 4 bases; bases with no gene match: 8. The CDR3 loop spans 14 amino acids. Looked up from germline, CDR1 is MNHEY and CDR2 is SVGAGI.

CDR3 sequence reads: CASGDRGYGYTF. The CDR3 coding sequence is TGTGCCAGCGGGGACAGGGGCTATGGCTACACCTTC. This sequence joins TRBV28 and TRBJ1-2; 10 nucleotides match TRBD1. V was clipped by 8 bases and J by 4 bases; unmatched bases: 1. The CDR3 totals 12 residues. Germline CDR1 and CDR2: MDHEN and SYDVKM.

V gene TRBV28 combines with J gene TRBJ2-1, with a tentative D call TRBD2 (6 bases). The ends were cut back, 1 base at V and 2 bases at J, with 9 bases in the middle. The CDR3 loop spans 15 amino acids. CDR1 is MDHEN and CDR2 is SYDVKM in the germline V gene. The CDR3 DNA sequence: TGTGCCAGCAGTTTATCGGGGGTAACCTACAATGAGCAGTTCTTC. It encodes CASSLSGVTYNEQFF.

The V call is TRBV3-1 (or the pseudogene TRBV3-2), the J call TRBJ2-3; D might be TRBD2 (6 bases). V lost 4 bases and J lost 10, with 12 bases in between. CDR3 length: 12 amino acids. Germline V gene data show CDR1 as LGHDT and CDR2 as YNNKEL (reference sequence). CDR3 coding DNA: TGTGCCAGCAGCCCCCTGGGGGGTTCGCAGTATTTT. It specifies CASSPLGGSQYF.

This clone was counted a single time. V gene TRBV5-8 combines with J gene TRBJ2-1, with D tentatively TRBD1 (6 bases). Trimming removed 0 bases at V and 6 bases at J, with 16 bases between. Germline CDR1 and CDR2: SGHTS and YDEGEE. This CDR3 is 16 amino acids long. The CDR3 bases are TGTGCCAGCAGCTTGGAAGTTACTCGGACAGCCAATGAGCAGTTCTTC. Translating gives CASSLEVTRTANEQFF.

This clone has only one observation. J is TRBJ1-5 and V is TRBV5-5; no clear D gene. The V gene's germline CDR1 is SGHKS and CDR2 YYEKEE (reference sequence). This CDR3 spans 16 amino acids. V dropped 2 bases and J dropped 5 bases, with 17 bases sitting between them. CDR3 bases: TGTGCCAGCAGCTTAGGACTCAACCGATGGGATCAGCCCCAGCATTTT. Encoded protein: CASSLGLNRWDQPQHF.

This clone was seen more than once but under ten times. The same CDR3 arises from other DNA sequences in this sample as well. V gene TRBV4-1 combines with J gene TRBJ2-7, with D unresolved. V was cut by 4 bases and J by 2 bases, with 9 bases left in between. Germline V gene sequence: CDR1 MGHRA, CDR2 YSYEKL. The CDR3 consists of 13 residues. CDR3 region: CASSLDRAYEQYF. CDR3 nucleotide sequence: TGCGCCAGCAGCCTAGACCGTGCCTACGAGCAGTACTTC.

The chain's CDR3 is CASTLHRDRGIRGYTF. CDR3 coding DNA: TGTGCCAGCACCCTCCACCGGGACAGGGGGATTAGGGGCTACACCTTC. This rearrangement joins TRBV13 to TRBJ1-2, with 11 bases that match TRBD1. The junction had 15 bases not matched to a gene; V was cut back by 7 bases and J by 8 bases. This CDR3 has 16 amino acids. CDR1 is PRHDT, CDR2 FYEKMQ, per germline (reference sequence).

The rearrangement joins TRBV28 to TRBJ2-1; 7 nucleotides match TRBD1. The CDR3 consists of 14 residues. V lost 6 bases to trimming and J lost 5 bases; unmatched junction nucleotides: 7. In germline, CDR1 is MDHEN, CDR2 SYDVKM. The CDR3 sequence is CASRPGQTNNEQFF. The CDR3 DNA is TGTGCCAGCAGGCCGGGACAGACGAACAATGAGCAGTTCTTC.

The chain couples TRBV29-1 to TRBJ1-3; D is possibly TRBD1 (6 bases). The CDR3 runs to 14 residues. Per the germline V gene, CDR1 is SQVTM and CDR2 is ANQGSEA. The V and J ends lost 4 bases and 4 bases respectively, with 14 bases between them. CDR3 loop: CSVVLTGFGNTIYF. The CDR3, as DNA: TGCAGCGTTGTACTTACAGGGTTCGGAAACACCATATATTTT.

A few counts support this clone. This chain uses TRBV19 with TRBJ1-5; 9 positions match TRBD1. After removal of 5 bases from V and 3 bases from J, the junction contained 11 bases not matched to a gene. Germline lookup yields CDR1 LNHDA and CDR2 SQIVND (reference sequence). CDR3 length equals 17 residues. The CDR3 DNA sequence: TGTGCCAGTAGTTTCCCCAGAGGGACAGGGATCAATCAGCCCCAGCATTTT. It specifies CASSFPRGTGINQPQHF.

The V gene is TRBV6-1, the J gene TRBJ1-2; 7 bases match TRBD1. Germline V gene sequence: CDR1 MNHNS, CDR2 SASEGT. V was pared by 2 bases and J by 4 bases, with 4 bases of the junction left unmatched. The CDR3 consists of 14 residues. DNA for the CDR3: TGTGCCAGCAGTGAATTGGGGGACAGCTATGGCTACACCTTC. Its translation is CASSELGDSYGYTF.

The genes are TRBV12-3 or TRBV12-4 and TRBJ1-2; D is unresolved. This CDR3 spans 13 amino acids. The V and J ends lost 3 bases and 6 bases respectively, with 11 bases between them. The CDR3 nucleotides are TGTGCCAGCAGTTTGGGCAGATCTGATGGCTACACCTTC. The encoded protein is CASSLGRSDGYTF.

The chain uses TRBV15 and TRBJ1-4; D is perhaps TRBD1 (5 bases). Trimming cost V 5 bases and J 0 bases, with 7 bases left between them. Germline values: CDR1 LNHNV, CDR2 YYDKDF (reference sequence). The CDR3 length is 14 residues. Here the CDR3 DNA reads TGTGCCACCAGCGCGACAGCAACTAATGAAAAACTGTTTTTT. This gives the protein CATSATATNEKLFF. Full variable domain (missing parts from reference TRBV15 and TRBJ1-4): DAMVIQNPRYQVTQFGKPVTLSCSQTLNHNVMYWYQQKSSQAPKLLFHYYDKDFNNEADTPDNFQSRRPNTSFCFLDIRSPGLGDTAMYLCATSATATNEKLFFGSGTQLSVL.

This clone is medium-sized. The gene calls are TRBV5-1 and TRBJ2-7; D unclear. The CDR3 length is 14 residues. Germline V gives CDR1 SGHRS, CDR2 YFSETQ. V was pared by 0 bases and J by 0 bases, with 7 bases between. CDR3 amino acids: CASSLDPVSYEQYF. The CDR3 nucleotides are TGCGCCAGCAGCTTGGATCCGGTCTCCTACGAGCAGTACTTC.

The rearrangement joins TRBV6-5 to TRBJ1-4; D remains unclear. The CDR3 length is 14 residues. Germline loops: CDR1 MNHEY, CDR2 SVGAGI. V was clipped by 0 bases and J by 8 bases, with 10 bases between them. DNA for the CDR3: TGTGCCAGCAGTTACTCTAATGCGCGGGAAAAACTGTTTTTT. Translation: CASSYSNAREKLFF.

The chain recombines TRBV5-4 with TRBJ2-3, with TRBD2 matching over 8 bases. Germline V gene data show CDR1 as SGHNT and CDR2 as YYREEE (reference sequence). J lost 1 base, V lost 4 bases, and 5 bases had no gene match. This CDR3 is built from 15 residues. The CDR3 region is CASSLLAAGTDTQYF. The CDR3 nucleotides read TGTGCCAGCAGCCTACTAGCGGCAGGCACAGATACGCAGTATTTT.

This clone showed up just a few times. The chain recombines TRBV5-4 with TRBJ1-1; no firm D call. The germline V gene encodes CDR1 SGHNT and CDR2 YYREEE (reference sequence). V lost 1 base and J 3 bases, leaving 7 bases between the germline ends. The CDR3 is 13 residues long. The CDR3 DNA is TGTGCCAGCAGCTTGTGGGGAGACACTGAAGCTTTCTTT. Translating it yields CASSLWGDTEAFF.

This rearrangement joins TRBV28 to TRBJ1-5; the match to TRBD1 covers 9 bases. With V trimmed by 6 bases and J by 6 bases, 6 bases remained unmatched. The CDR3 has 14 amino acids. Germline V gene lookup returns CDR1 MDHEN and CDR2 SYDVKM. The CDR3 DNA reads as TGTGCCAGCAGAGGGACAGGGTGGATTCAGCCCCAGCATTTT. Translation: CASRGTGWIQPQHF.

The chain has TRBV28 and TRBJ1-3, with D perhaps TRBD1 (6 bases). CDR3 length equals 16 residues. Germline CDR1 and CDR2: MDHEN and SYDVKM. Trimming cost V 5 bases and J 4 bases, with 18 bases left between them. The CDR3 DNA sequence: TGTGCCAGCAGTCACGGGACACTCCTTTCGGGAAACACCATATATTTT. This gives the protein CASSHGTLLSGNTIYF.

V usage is TRBV28 and J usage is TRBJ1-6; D is unclear. The CDR3 is made up of 14 amino acids. V dropped 8 bases and J dropped 5 bases, with 13 bases sitting between them. Per germline, CDR1 MDHEN and CDR2 SYDVKM. The CDR3 bases are TGTGCCAGCCATTACCCTAGGCATAATTCACCCCTCCACTTT. This sequence encodes CASHYPRHNSPLHF.

This clone was counted once. This chain uses TRBV6-2 or TRBV6-3 with TRBJ1-2; D not certain. The CDR3 is 14 residues long. Germline CDR1 and CDR2: MNHEY and SVGEGT. The V gene lost 2 bases and the J gene lost 3 bases, with 10 bases spanning the gap. CDR3 nucleotide sequence: TGTGCCAGCAGTTACGGCAGATCTCACTATGGCTACACCTTC. Translating gives CASSYGRSHYGYTF.

The chain joins TRBV7-6 to TRBJ1-4; 7 bases are a match to TRBD1. Germline loops: CDR1 SGHVS, CDR2 FNYEAQ. There are 14 residues in the CDR3. V trimming: 0 bases; J trimming: 14 bases; junction bases outside the gene matches: 9. The CDR3 bases are TGTGCCAGCAGCTTAGCGAGTAACACAGGGGACCTGTTTTTT. Translation: CASSLASNTGDLFF.

This clone came up once. The CDR3 reads CASSYSGQLRSPLHF. The DNA for the CDR3 is TGTGCCAGCAGTTACTCGGGCCAGCTTCGGTCACCCCTCCACTTT. This chain uses TRBV6-5 with TRBJ1-6, with D hard to call. CDR1 and CDR2 from the germline V gene are MNHEY and SVGAGI. The CDR3 is made up of 15 amino acids. Trimming shortened V by 0 bases and J by 10 bases, and 13 bases separated the two germline ends.

This chain joins TRBV5-1 and TRBJ2-2; D perhaps matches TRBD2 (6 bases). The CDR3 runs to 15 residues. CDR1 and CDR2 (germline): SGHRS, YFSETQ. Trimming left V 0 bases short and J 7 bases short, with 13 bases between. The CDR3 here is CASSLEGLTFGELFF. The CDR3 region has the DNA TGCGCCAGCAGCTTGGAAGGACTAACTTTCGGGGAGCTGTTTTTT.

This clone showed up just once. V gene TRBV6-2 or TRBV6-3 combines with J gene TRBJ1-1; D gene uncertain. Trimming stripped 0 bases from V and 1 base from J, with 12 bases between. Germline values: CDR1 MNHEY, CDR2 SVGEGT. This CDR3 is built from 16 residues. The CDR3 here is CASSYSWRERNTEAFF. The CDR3 DNA reads as TGTGCCAGCAGTTACTCGTGGCGGGAGCGGAACACTGAAGCTTTCTTT.

This clone appeared a single time. The chain combines TRBV6-1 with TRBJ2-1; D is perhaps TRBD1 (6 bases). The germline gives CDR1 MNHNS, CDR2 SASEGT. Trimming cost V 2 bases and J 9 bases, with 20 bases left between them. This CDR3 contains 16 residues. CDR3 sequence reads: CASSEYTGPRYSEQFF. The CDR3 nucleotides are TGTGCCAGCAGTGAATACACAGGGCCGCGCTATAGTGAGCAGTTCTTC.

The chain couples TRBV7-9 to TRBJ1-2, with 10 bases aligning to TRBD1. J gave up 8 bases and V 5 bases, and 8 bases lay outside the gene matches. CDR1 and CDR2 (germline): SEHNR, FQNEAQ (reference sequence). This CDR3 contains 14 residues. The DNA of the CDR3 is TGTGCCAGCAGCGCCTGGGACAGGGGAAGAGGCTACACCTTC. It yields the protein CASSAWDRGRGYTF. Looking up the rest from reference TRBV7-9 and TRBJ1-2 gives the full variable domain: DTGVSQNPRHKITKRGQNVTFRCDPISEHNRLYWYRQTLGQGPEFLTYFQNEAQLEKSRLLSDRFSAERPKGSFSTLEIQRTEQGDSAMYLCASSAWDRGRGYTFGSGTRLTVV.